The rows below give T cell receptor beta chains drawn from one sample of a study of T cells in Graves' hyperthyroidism and ophthalmopathy. A single record per CDR3 protein comes from TCRdb applying MiXCR to the multiplex PCR reads. The data contain approximately 610,000 distinct CDR3 sequences, 14% to 15% of them singletons. Input material: blood. These receptors came from a woman aged 40 to 49 with Graves' ophthalmopathy. Each CDR3 is given with its conserved first and last residue. The D gene is left open where the match is weak. Clone size is given for some rows only: seen once, a few or many times, or a class if the clone is expanded.

clone_size,d_call,v_call,j_call,cdr3_aa,cdr3_nt
many,TRBD2,TRBV2,TRBJ2-7,CASSEAGLAASSYEQYF,TGTGCCAGCAGTGAAGCGGGACTAGCGGCGAGCTCCTACGAGCAGTACTTC
NA,TRBD2,TRBV29-1,TRBJ2-7,CSVEIPAGGKEQYF,TGCAGCGTTGAAATTCCAGCGGGAGGGAAAGAGCAGTACTTC
many,TRBD2,TRBV10-3,TRBJ2-7,CAISESVGGPSYEQYF,TGTGCCATCAGTGAGTCGGTGGGAGGGCCGTCTTACGAGCAGTACTTC
few,TRBD1,TRBV4-1,TRBJ2-4,CASSRQGNARKNIQYF,TGCGCCAGCAGCCGACAGGGGAATGCTCGGAAAAACATTCAGTACTTC
many,TRBD1,TRBV12-3/TRBV12-4,TRBJ2-7,CASSRDRAEQYF,TGTGCCAGCAGCCGGGACAGGGCCGAGCAGTACTTC
many,NA,TRBV11-2,TRBJ2-7,CASSLIGGGTPYEQYF,TGTGCCAGCAGCCTGATCGGGGGAGGAACTCCCTACGAGCAGTACTTC
few,NA,TRBV7-2,TRBJ1-2,CASSLAGRGANYGYTF,TGTGCCAGCAGCTTAGCGGGCCGCGGAGCTAACTATGGCTACACCTTC
few,TRBD2,TRBV4-2,TRBJ2-7,CASSHGTSASYEQYF,TGTGCCAGCAGCCACGGGACTAGCGCCTCCTACGAGCAGTACTTC
many,TRBD2,TRBV12-3/TRBV12-4,TRBJ2-7,CASSSPRTSGTYEQYF,TGTGCCAGCAGTTCCCCTCGGACTAGCGGGACCTACGAGCAGTACTTC
many,NA,TRBV30,TRBJ1-1,CAWSVVGMNTEAFF,TGTGCCTGGAGTGTAGTGGGAATGAACACTGAAGCTTTCTTT
few,NA,TRBV30,TRBJ1-5,CAWNPGLSNQPQHF,TGTGCCTGGAATCCAGGGCTGAGCAATCAGCCCCAGCATTTT
NA,NA,TRBV6-5,TRBJ1-2,CASSSLGSRYGYTF,TGTGCCAGCAGTTCCTTAGGTAGCCGCTATGGCTACACCTTC
many,NA,TRBV12-3/TRBV12-4,TRBJ2-5,CASSSRTKPKETQYF,TGTGCCAGCAGTTCCAGGACCAAACCGAAAGAGACCCAGTACTTC
few,TRBD1,TRBV6-5,TRBJ1-2,CASSFSGGALDGYTF,TGTGCCAGCAGTTTCTCAGGGGGCGCCCTGGATGGCTACACCTTC
NA,NA,TRBV7-8,TRBJ2-2,CASSLIRTTGELFF,TGTGCCAGCAGCTTAATCCGGACCACCGGGGAGCTGTTTTTT
few,NA,TRBV4-3,TRBJ1-1,CASSQGRPGNTEAFF,TGCGCCAGCAGCCAAGGTAGACCCGGGAACACTGAAGCTTTCTTT
many,NA,TRBV28,TRBJ2-7,CASSWGRHRTYEQYF,TGTGCCAGCAGCTGGGGGAGACATCGGACCTACGAGCAGTACTTC
many,NA,TRBV15,TRBJ1-3,CATSRDRISGNTIYF,TGTGCCACCAGCAGAGATAGGATCTCTGGAAACACCATATATTTT